The rows below give T cell receptor beta chains drawn from one sample of a study of T cell responses to AZD1222 COVID-19 vaccine. The method was immunoSEQ multiplex PCR; TCRdb's version includes in-frame clones alone and lacks a portion of them. Among approximately 120,000 clones listed, 85% to 90% were seen once. The sequences come from peripheral blood, collected on day 0 of AZD1222 vaccination. Source of these receptors: an adult in good health. Both conserved end residues are part of each CDR3. Each record gives: J gene, V gene, D gene, clone size, CDR3 protein, CDR3 DNA. A D gene is named only where the DNA matches it firmly. The size field is filled for only some rows; it gives once, few, many or a size class.

j_gene: TRBJ2-6; v_gene: TRBV30; d_gene: .; abundance: .; CDR3aa: CALTARGLGANVLTF; CDR3nt: TGTGCTTTGACAGCGAGAGGGCTAGGGGCCAACGTCCTGACTTTC
j_gene: TRBJ2-7; v_gene: TRBV11-3; d_gene: TRBD1; abundance: .; CDR3aa: CASSPGTGAYEQYF; CDR3nt: TGTGCCAGCAGCCCCGGGACAGGGGCCTACGAGCAGTACTTC
j_gene: TRBJ1-2; v_gene: TRBV6-5; d_gene: TRBD1; abundance: .; CDR3aa: CASSRGQGAGGYTF; CDR3nt: TGTGCCAGCAGCAGGGGACAGGGGGCCGGTGGCTACACCTTC
j_gene: TRBJ2-5; v_gene: TRBV30; d_gene: .; abundance: .; CDR3aa: CAWRAEGAEETQYF; CDR3nt: TGTGCCTGGAGGGCCGAGGGAGCCGAAGAGACCCAGTACTTC
j_gene: TRBJ1-5; v_gene: TRBV23-1; d_gene: TRBD1; abundance: once; CDR3aa: CASSPSRDRGQQPQHF; CDR3nt: TGCGCCAGCAGTCCCTCCAGGGACAGGGGGCAACAGCCCCAGCATTTT
j_gene: TRBJ2-7; v_gene: TRBV7-2; d_gene: TRBD2; abundance: .; CDR3aa: CASSLLAGVGEQYF; CDR3nt: TGTGCCAGCAGCTTACTAGCGGGAGTAGGCGAGCAGTACTTC
j_gene: TRBJ1-2; v_gene: TRBV6-2/TRBV6-3; d_gene: .; abundance: .; CDR3aa: CASSPMHYGYTF; CDR3nt: TGTGCCAGCAGCCCCATGCACTATGGCTACACCTTC
j_gene: TRBJ1-2; v_gene: TRBV13; d_gene: .; abundance: .; CDR3aa: CASSLGRRDYGYTF; CDR3nt: TGTGCCAGCAGCTTAGGACGGAGGGACTATGGCTACACCTTC
j_gene: TRBJ2-3; v_gene: TRBV10-3; d_gene: .; abundance: .; CDR3aa: CAISEGTRDTQYF; CDR3nt: TGTGCCATCAGTGAGGGGACCCGGGATACGCAGTATTTT
j_gene: TRBJ2-7; v_gene: TRBV11-3; d_gene: .; abundance: once; CDR3aa: CASSLGLPGEQYF; CDR3nt: TGTGCCAGCAGCTTAGGGCTCCCAGGCGAGCAGTACTTC
j_gene: TRBJ1-2; v_gene: TRBV5-6; d_gene: .; abundance: .; CDR3aa: CASSPGHTNYGYTF; CDR3nt: TGTGCCAGCAGCCCGGGACATACTAACTATGGCTACACCTTC
j_gene: TRBJ1-3; v_gene: TRBV7-2; d_gene: .; abundance: .; CDR3aa: CASSTSAFSGNTIYF; CDR3nt: TGTGCCAGCAGTACCAGTGCTTTCTCTGGAAACACCATATATTTT
j_gene: TRBJ2-7; v_gene: TRBV28; d_gene: TRBD2; abundance: .; CDR3aa: CASSSLAGGNYEQYF; CDR3nt: TGTGCCAGCAGTTCTCTAGCGGGGGGGAACTACGAGCAGTACTTC
j_gene: TRBJ1-1; v_gene: TRBV24-1; d_gene: TRBD1; abundance: .; CDR3aa: CATSDLDRQGRANTEAFF; CDR3nt: TGTGCCACCAGTGACCTCGACCGACAGGGGAGGGCGAACACTGAAGCTTTCTTT
j_gene: TRBJ1-6; v_gene: TRBV7-2; d_gene: TRBD1; abundance: .; CDR3aa: CASSLAPQGASSPLHF; CDR3nt: TGTGCCAGCAGCTTAGCGCCCCAGGGGGCTAGTTCACCCCTCCACTTT
j_gene: TRBJ1-5; v_gene: TRBV6-1; d_gene: .; abundance: .; CDR3aa: CASSEYGGQPQHF; CDR3nt: TGTGCCAGCAGTGAATATGGGGGTCAGCCCCAGCATTTT
j_gene: TRBJ2-5; v_gene: TRBV6-1; d_gene: .; abundance: .; CDR3aa: CASSETTAQETQYF; CDR3nt: TGTGCCAGCAGTGAAACTACTGCTCAAGAGACCCAGTACTTC
j_gene: TRBJ2-7; v_gene: TRBV7-2; d_gene: TRBD2; abundance: .; CDR3aa: CASSPGGQAPYEQYF; CDR3nt: TGTGCCAGCAGCCCGGGGGGGCAGGCCCCCTACGAGCAGTACTTC
j_gene: TRBJ2-3; v_gene: TRBV3-1/TRBV3-2; d_gene: .; abundance: .; CDR3aa: CASSQNSGHNTQYF; CDR3nt: TGTGCCAGCAGCCAAAATTCTGGACACAATACGCAGTATTTT
j_gene: TRBJ2-1; v_gene: TRBV19; d_gene: TRBD2; abundance: .; CDR3aa: CASTRTSGVYNEQFF; CDR3nt: TGTGCCAGTACCAGGACTAGCGGGGTCTACAATGAGCAGTTCTTC
j_gene: TRBJ2-3; v_gene: TRBV11-3; d_gene: TRBD2; abundance: few; CDR3aa: CASSRGLAGAGFTDTQYF; CDR3nt: TGTGCCAGCAGCCGGGGACTAGCGGGAGCGGGGTTCACAGATACGCAGTATTTT
j_gene: TRBJ2-5; v_gene: TRBV7-3; d_gene: TRBD2; abundance: .; CDR3aa: CASSLTLAGEETQYF; CDR3nt: TGTGCCAGCAGCTTAACGTTGGCGGGGGAAGAGACCCAGTACTTC
j_gene: TRBJ1-2; v_gene: TRBV6-5; d_gene: .; abundance: .; CDR3aa: CASTPQLNYGYTF; CDR3nt: TGTGCCAGCACTCCGCAATTGAACTATGGCTACACCTTC
j_gene: TRBJ1-4; v_gene: TRBV2; d_gene: .; abundance: .; CDR3aa: CASSEYGQLNEKLFF; CDR3nt: TGTGCCAGCAGTGAATACGGACAACTTAATGAAAAACTGTTTTTT
j_gene: TRBJ2-6; v_gene: TRBV3-1/TRBV3-2; d_gene: TRBD1; abundance: once; CDR3aa: CASSSRGLGANVLTF; CDR3nt: TGTGCCAGCAGCTCCAGGGGGCTCGGGGCCAACGTCCTGACTTTC
j_gene: TRBJ2-7; v_gene: TRBV21-1; d_gene: .; abundance: .; CDR3aa: CASSKRGGRSSYEQYF; CDR3nt: TGTGCCAGCAGCAAAAGGGGCGGGAGGAGCTCCTACGAGCAGTACTTC
j_gene: TRBJ2-5; v_gene: TRBV6-6; d_gene: TRBD1; abundance: .; CDR3aa: CASSYGRGRQETQYF; CDR3nt: TGTGCCAGCAGTTACGGAAGGGGGCGGCAAGAGACCCAGTACTTC
j_gene: TRBJ2-7; v_gene: TRBV7-9; d_gene: .; abundance: once; CDR3aa: CASSLAVGVGEQYF; CDR3nt: TGTGCCAGCAGCTTAGCGGTAGGGGTAGGCGAGCAGTACTTC
j_gene: TRBJ2-7; v_gene: TRBV15; d_gene: .; abundance: .; CDR3aa: CATSRDWSSYEQYF; CDR3nt: TGTGCCACCAGCAGAGACTGGAGCTCCTACGAGCAGTACTTC
j_gene: TRBJ1-1; v_gene: TRBV5-1; d_gene: TRBD1; abundance: .; CDR3aa: CASSDREGRTEAFF; CDR3nt: TGCGCCAGCAGCGACAGGGAGGGAAGGACTGAAGCTTTCTTT
j_gene: TRBJ1-5; v_gene: TRBV5-6; d_gene: .; abundance: .; CDR3aa: CASSLAGSGNQPQHF; CDR3nt: TGTGCCAGCAGCTTGGCCGGGAGTGGCAATCAGCCCCAGCATTTT
j_gene: TRBJ2-7; v_gene: TRBV4-3; d_gene: .; abundance: .; CDR3aa: CASSQVISAYEQYF; CDR3nt: TGCGCCAGCAGCCAAGTTATATCGGCCTACGAGCAGTACTTC
j_gene: TRBJ1-2; v_gene: TRBV30; d_gene: .; abundance: .; CDR3aa: CAWSGSLADYTF; CDR3nt: TGTGCCTGGAGTGGGAGCTTGGCGGACTACACCTTC
j_gene: TRBJ1-4; v_gene: TRBV2; d_gene: .; abundance: .; CDR3aa: CATEPQAWSEKLFF; CDR3nt: TGTGCCACTGAACCGCAGGCCTGGAGTGAAAAACTGTTTTTT
j_gene: TRBJ2-7; v_gene: TRBV5-1; d_gene: .; abundance: .; CDR3aa: CASSPGRSSYEQYF; CDR3nt: TGCGCCAGCAGCCCCGGCCGGAGCTCCTACGAGCAGTACTTC
j_gene: TRBJ1-6; v_gene: TRBV7-8; d_gene: TRBD1; abundance: .; CDR3aa: CATRQGNSPLHF; CDR3nt: TGTGCCACCCGACAGGGGAATTCACCCCTCCACTTT
j_gene: TRBJ1-1; v_gene: TRBV30; d_gene: .; abundance: .; CDR3aa: CAWSPFDGGDTEAFF; CDR3nt: TGTGCCTGGAGCCCATTCGACGGGGGCGACACTGAAGCTTTCTTT
j_gene: TRBJ2-1; v_gene: TRBV19; d_gene: .; abundance: .; CDR3aa: CASRGLNEQFF; CDR3nt: TGTGCCAGTAGGGGACTGAATGAGCAGTTCTTC
j_gene: TRBJ1-5; v_gene: TRBV30; d_gene: .; abundance: .; CDR3aa: CAWSGQNNQPQHF; CDR3nt: TGTGCCTGGAGCGGACAGAACAATCAGCCCCAGCATTTT
j_gene: TRBJ1-4; v_gene: TRBV5-4; d_gene: TRBD1; abundance: .; CDR3aa: CASSTRTGGQTNEKLFF; CDR3nt: TGTGCCAGCAGCACCAGGACAGGGGGTCAAACTAATGAAAAACTGTTTTTT
j_gene: TRBJ2-5; v_gene: TRBV7-2; d_gene: .; abundance: .; CDR3aa: CASSIRRGGLETQYF; CDR3nt: TGTGCCAGCAGCATTAGACGGGGCGGGTTAGAGACCCAGTACTTC
j_gene: TRBJ2-3; v_gene: TRBV7-3; d_gene: TRBD2; abundance: .; CDR3aa: CASSLRDYSPPSTDTQYF; CDR3nt: TGTGCCAGCAGCCTCCGGGACTACTCACCCCCTTCCACAGATACGCAGTATTTT
j_gene: TRBJ2-2; v_gene: TRBV6-5; d_gene: .; abundance: .; CDR3aa: CASSYSRGSGELFF; CDR3nt: TGTGCCAGCAGTTACTCGAGAGGGTCCGGGGAGCTGTTTTTT
j_gene: TRBJ1-6; v_gene: TRBV11-2; d_gene: TRBD1; abundance: .; CDR3aa: CASSLLPGQDSPLHF; CDR3nt: TGTGCCAGCAGCTTACTCCCGGGACAGGATTCACCCCTCCACTTT
j_gene: TRBJ1-1; v_gene: TRBV5-5; d_gene: .; abundance: .; CDR3aa: CASTPLLDRNTEAFF; CDR3nt: TGTGCCAGCACCCCCTTACTTGACAGGAACACTGAAGCTTTCTTT
j_gene: TRBJ1-1; v_gene: TRBV5-1; d_gene: .; abundance: .; CDR3aa: CASSLRAGNTEAFF; CDR3nt: TGCGCCAGCAGCTTGAGGGCCGGAAACACTGAAGCTTTCTTT
j_gene: TRBJ2-2; v_gene: TRBV7-9; d_gene: TRBD2; abundance: once; CDR3aa: CASWGREIDTGELFF; CDR3nt: TGTGCCAGCTGGGGGAGGGAGATCGACACCGGGGAGCTGTTTTTT
j_gene: TRBJ2-4; v_gene: TRBV5-5; d_gene: .; abundance: .; CDR3aa: CASSLEGNIQYF; CDR3nt: TGTGCCAGCAGCTTGGAAGGAAACATTCAGTACTTC